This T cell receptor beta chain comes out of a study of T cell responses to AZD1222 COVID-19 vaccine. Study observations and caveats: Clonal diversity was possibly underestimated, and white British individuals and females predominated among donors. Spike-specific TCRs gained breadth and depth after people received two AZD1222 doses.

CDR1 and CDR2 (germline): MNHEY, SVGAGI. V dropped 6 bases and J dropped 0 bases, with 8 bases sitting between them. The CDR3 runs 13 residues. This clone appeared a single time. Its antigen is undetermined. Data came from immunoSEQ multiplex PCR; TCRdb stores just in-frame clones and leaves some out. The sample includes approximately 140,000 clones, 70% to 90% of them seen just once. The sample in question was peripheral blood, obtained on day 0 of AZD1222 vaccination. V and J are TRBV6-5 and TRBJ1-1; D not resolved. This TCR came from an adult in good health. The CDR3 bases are TGTGCCAGCAGGGCTGGTATGAACACTGAAGCTTTCTTT. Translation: CASRAGMNTEAFF.